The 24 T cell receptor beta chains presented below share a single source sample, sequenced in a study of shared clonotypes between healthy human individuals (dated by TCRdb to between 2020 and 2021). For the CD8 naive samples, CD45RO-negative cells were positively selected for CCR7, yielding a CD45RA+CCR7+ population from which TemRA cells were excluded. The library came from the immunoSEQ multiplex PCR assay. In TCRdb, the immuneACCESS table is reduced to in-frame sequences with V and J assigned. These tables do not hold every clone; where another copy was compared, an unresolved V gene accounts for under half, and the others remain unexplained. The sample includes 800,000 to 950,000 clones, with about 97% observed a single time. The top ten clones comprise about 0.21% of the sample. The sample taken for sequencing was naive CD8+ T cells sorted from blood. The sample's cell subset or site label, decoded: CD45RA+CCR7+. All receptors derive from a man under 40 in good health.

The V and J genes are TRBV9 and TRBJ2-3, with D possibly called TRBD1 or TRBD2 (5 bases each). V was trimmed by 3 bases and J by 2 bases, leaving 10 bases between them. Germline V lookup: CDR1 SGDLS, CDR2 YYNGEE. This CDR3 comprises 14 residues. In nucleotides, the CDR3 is TGTGCCAGCAGCGGAGGGACCGCCACAGATACGCAGTATTTT. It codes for CASSGGTATDTQYF.

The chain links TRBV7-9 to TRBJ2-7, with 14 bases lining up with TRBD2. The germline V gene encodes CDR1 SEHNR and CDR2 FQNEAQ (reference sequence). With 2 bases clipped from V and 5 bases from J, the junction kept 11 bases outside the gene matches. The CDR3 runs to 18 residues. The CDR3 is CASSLSPGTSGRGHEQYF. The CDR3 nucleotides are TGTGCCAGCAGCTTATCCCCCGGGACTAGCGGGAGAGGCCACGAGCAGTACTTC.

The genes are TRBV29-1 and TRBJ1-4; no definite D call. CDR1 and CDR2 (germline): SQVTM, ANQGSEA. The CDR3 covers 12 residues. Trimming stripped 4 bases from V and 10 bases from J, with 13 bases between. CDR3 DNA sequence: TGCAGCGTTGTGGCGGGAGAAGGAAAACTGTTTTTT. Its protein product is CSVVAGEGKLFF.

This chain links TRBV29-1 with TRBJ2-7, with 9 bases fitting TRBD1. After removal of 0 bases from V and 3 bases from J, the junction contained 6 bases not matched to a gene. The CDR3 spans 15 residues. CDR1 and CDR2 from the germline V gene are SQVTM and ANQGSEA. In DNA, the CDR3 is TGCAGCGTTGAAGATCAGGACAGGGGAAGCTACGAGCAGTACTTC. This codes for CSVEDQDRGSYEQYF.

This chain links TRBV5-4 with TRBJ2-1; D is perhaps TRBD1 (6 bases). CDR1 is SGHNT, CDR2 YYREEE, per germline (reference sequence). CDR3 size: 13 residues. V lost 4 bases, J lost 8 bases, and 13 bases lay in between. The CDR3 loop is CASSPHRVDEQFF. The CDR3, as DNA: TGTGCCAGCAGCCCGCACAGGGTGGATGAGCAGTTCTTC.

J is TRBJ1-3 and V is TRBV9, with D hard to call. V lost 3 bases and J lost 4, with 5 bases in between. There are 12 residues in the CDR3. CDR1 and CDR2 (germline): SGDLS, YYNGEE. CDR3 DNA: TGTGCCAGCAGCGGGGAGGGAAACACCATATATTTT. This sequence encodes CASSGEGNTIYF.

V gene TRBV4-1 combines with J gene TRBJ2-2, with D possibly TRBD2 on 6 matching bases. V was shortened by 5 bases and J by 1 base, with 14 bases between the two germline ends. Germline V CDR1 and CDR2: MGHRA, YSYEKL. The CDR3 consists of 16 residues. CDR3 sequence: CASSDENSGNTGELFF. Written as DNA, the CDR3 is TGCGCCAGCAGCGACGAAAATAGCGGGAACACCGGGGAGCTGTTTTTT.

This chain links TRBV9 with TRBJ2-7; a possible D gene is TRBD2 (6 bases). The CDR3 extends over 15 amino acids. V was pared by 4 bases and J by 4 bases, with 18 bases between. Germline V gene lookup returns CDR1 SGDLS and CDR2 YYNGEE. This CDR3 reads CASSTSRDLGYEQYF. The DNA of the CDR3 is TGTGCCAGCAGCACCTCTCGGGACTTAGGTTACGAGCAGTACTTC. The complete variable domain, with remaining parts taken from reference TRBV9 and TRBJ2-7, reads DSGVTQTPKHLITATGQRVTLRCSPRSGDLSVYWYQQSLDQGLQFLIQYYNGEERAKGNILERFSAQQFPDLHSELNLSSLELGDSALYFCASSTSRDLGYEQYFGPGTRLTVT.

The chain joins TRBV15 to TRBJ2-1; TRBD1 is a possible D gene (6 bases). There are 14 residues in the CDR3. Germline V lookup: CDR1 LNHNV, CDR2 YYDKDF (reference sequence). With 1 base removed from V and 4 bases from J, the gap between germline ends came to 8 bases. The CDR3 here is CATSRGTAYNEQFF. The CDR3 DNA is TGTGCCACCAGCAGAGGGACAGCTTACAATGAGCAGTTCTTC.

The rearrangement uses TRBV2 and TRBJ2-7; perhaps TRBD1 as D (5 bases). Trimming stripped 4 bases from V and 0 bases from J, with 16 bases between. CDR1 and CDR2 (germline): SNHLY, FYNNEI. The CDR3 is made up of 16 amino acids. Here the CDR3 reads CASSGYGARSSYEQYF. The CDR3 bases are TGTGCCAGCAGTGGATATGGGGCGAGGAGCTCCTACGAGCAGTACTTC. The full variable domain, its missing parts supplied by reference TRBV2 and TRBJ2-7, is EPEVTQTPSHQVTQMGQEVILRCVPISNHLYFYWYRQILGQKVEFLVSFYNNEISEKSEIFDDQFSVERPDGSNFTLKIRSTKLEDSAMYFCASSGYGARSSYEQYFGPGTRLTVT.

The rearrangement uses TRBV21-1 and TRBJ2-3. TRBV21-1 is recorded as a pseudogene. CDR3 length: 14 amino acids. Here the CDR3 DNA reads TGTGCCAGCACCGCACCTGCCAGCACAGATACGCAGTATTTT. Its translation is CASTAPASTDTQYF.

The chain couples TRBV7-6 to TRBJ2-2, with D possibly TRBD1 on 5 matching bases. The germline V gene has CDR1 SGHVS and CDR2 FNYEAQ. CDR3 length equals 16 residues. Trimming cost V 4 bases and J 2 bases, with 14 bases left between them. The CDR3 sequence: CASSSPGISNTGELFF. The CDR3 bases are TGTGCCAGCAGCTCCCCAGGGATTTCCAACACCGGGGAGCTGTTTTTT.

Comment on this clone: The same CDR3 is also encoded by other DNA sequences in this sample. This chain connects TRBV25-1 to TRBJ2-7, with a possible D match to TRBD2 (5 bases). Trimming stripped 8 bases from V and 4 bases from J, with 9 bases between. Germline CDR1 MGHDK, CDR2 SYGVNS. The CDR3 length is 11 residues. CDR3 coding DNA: TGTGCCAGCTCGAGCGGATACGAGCAGTACTTC. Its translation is CASSSGYEQYF.

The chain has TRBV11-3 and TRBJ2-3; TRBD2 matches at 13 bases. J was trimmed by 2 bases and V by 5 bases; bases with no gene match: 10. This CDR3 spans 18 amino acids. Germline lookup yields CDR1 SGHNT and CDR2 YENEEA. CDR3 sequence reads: CASSHPSGTSGNTDTQYF. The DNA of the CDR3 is TGTGCCAGCAGCCACCCTTCAGGGACTAGCGGGAACACAGATACGCAGTATTTT.

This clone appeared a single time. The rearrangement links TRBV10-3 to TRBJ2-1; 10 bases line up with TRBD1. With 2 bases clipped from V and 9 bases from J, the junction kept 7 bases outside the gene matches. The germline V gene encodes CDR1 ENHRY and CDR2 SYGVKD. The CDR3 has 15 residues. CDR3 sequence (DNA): TGTGCCATCAGTGAGACGGGGACAGGGGCGGGTGAGCAGTTCTTC. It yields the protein CAISETGTGAGEQFF.

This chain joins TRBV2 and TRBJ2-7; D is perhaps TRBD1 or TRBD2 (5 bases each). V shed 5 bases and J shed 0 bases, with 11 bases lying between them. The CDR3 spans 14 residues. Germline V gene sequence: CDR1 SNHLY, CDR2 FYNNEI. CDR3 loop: CASSYMGTSYEQYF. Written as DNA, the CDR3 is TGTGCCAGCAGTTATATGGGGACCTCCTACGAGCAGTACTTC.

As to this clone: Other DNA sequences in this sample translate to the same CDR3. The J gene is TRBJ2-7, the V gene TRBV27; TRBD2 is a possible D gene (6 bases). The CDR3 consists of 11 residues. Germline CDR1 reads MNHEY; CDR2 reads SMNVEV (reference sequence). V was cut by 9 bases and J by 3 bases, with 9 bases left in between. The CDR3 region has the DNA TGTGCCAGTATGGGAGGCTACGAGCAGTACTTC. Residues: CASMGGYEQYF.

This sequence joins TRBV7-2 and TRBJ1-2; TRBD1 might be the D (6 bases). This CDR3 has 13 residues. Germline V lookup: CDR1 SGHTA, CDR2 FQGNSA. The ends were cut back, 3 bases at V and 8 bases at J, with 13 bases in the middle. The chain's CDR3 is CASSLGPGGGYTF. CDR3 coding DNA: TGTGCCAGCAGCTTGGGTCCGGGGGGCGGCTACACCTTC.

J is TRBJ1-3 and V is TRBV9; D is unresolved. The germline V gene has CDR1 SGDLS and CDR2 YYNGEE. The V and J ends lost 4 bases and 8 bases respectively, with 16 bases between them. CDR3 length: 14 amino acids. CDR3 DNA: TGTGCCAGCAGCCCATCCAGTATCGGGGACACCATATATTTT. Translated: CASSPSSIGDTIYF.

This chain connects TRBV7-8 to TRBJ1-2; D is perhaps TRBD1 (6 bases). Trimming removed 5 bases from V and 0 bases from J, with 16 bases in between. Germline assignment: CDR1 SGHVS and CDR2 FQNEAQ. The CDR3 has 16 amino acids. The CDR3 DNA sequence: TGTGCCAGCAGCCCCGTCCCCCAGGGGCCTAACTATGGCTACACCTTC. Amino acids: CASSPVPQGPNYGYTF.

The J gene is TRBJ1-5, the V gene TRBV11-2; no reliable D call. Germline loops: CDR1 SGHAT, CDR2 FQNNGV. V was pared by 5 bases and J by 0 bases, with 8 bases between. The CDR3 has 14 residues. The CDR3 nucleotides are TGTGCCAGCAGCCACGGGAATAGCAATCAGCCCCAGCATTTT. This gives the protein CASSHGNSNQPQHF.

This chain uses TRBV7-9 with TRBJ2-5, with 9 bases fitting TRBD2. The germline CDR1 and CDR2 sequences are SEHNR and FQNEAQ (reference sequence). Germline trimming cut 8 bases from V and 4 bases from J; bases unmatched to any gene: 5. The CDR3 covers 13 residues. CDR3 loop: CASGGTSRETQYF. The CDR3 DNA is TGTGCCAGCGGGGGGACTAGCAGAGAGACCCAGTACTTC.

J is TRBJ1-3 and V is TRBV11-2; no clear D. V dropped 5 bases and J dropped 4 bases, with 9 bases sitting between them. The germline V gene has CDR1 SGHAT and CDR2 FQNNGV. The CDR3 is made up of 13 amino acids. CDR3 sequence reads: CASSDTIGNTIYF. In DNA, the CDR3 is TGTGCCAGCAGCGATACTATAGGAAACACCATATATTTT. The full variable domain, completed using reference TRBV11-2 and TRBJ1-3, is EAGVAQSPRYKIIEKRQSVAFWCNPISGHATLYWYQQILGQGPKLLIQFQNNGVVDDSQLPKDRFSAERLKGVDSTLKIQPAKLEDSAVYLCASSDTIGNTIYFGEGSWLTVV.

The CDR3 loop reads CASSESVARGPEDKTYEQYF. For the CDR3, the DNA is TGCGCCAGCAGTGAGTCGGTCGCCCGAGGCCCCGAGGACAAGACCTACGAGCAGTACTTC. The chain links TRBV10-1 to TRBJ2-7; perhaps TRBD1 as D (5 bases). The germline V gene encodes CDR1 WNHNN and CDR2 SYGVQD (reference sequence). Trimming took off 0 bases at V and 2 bases at J, with 26 bases between the two ends. This CDR3 has 20 amino acids.